This T cell receptor beta chain comes out of a study of cytomegalovirus exposure and HLA in healthy donors (dated 2017 in TCRdb). About the full investigation: The roughly 670 repertoires of the first cohort and the 120 validation repertoires were produced on the same platform, according to a later analysis. The aim of the study was to test whether cataloging public T cell receptors could identify signatures of past pathogen exposure. Along with the roughly 670-subject first cohort, a separate validation cohort of around 120 different subjects was used. To predict cytomegalovirus infection status, the study combined high-throughput TCR immunosequencing, statistical association of individual TCRs with disease status, and machine learning.

Libraries were made using the immunoSEQ multiplex PCR assay. In the paper's pipeline: A statistical classification framework was developed to diagnose cytomegalovirus status using the catalog of TCR beta chain sequences. TCRdb carries this immuneACCESS record with in-frame sequences only. Its versions omit some clonotypes, under half of them owing to an unresolved V gene in the studies checked, with the rest unexplained. V, J and clone size reflect that table, while D and trimming were determined from the DNA. This sample has over 100,000 clones in its table, and over 75% of those were observed once. The ten biggest clones cover about 6% of the sample. What the authors observed across the whole study: In a later analysis, TCRs clustered in the first cohort were found to also tend to co-occur in the roughly 130 validation repertoires, with roughly 93% of cluster scores above 0. A later analysis had no HLA typing for the validation cohort, so co-occurrence there was scored across all 110 or so repertoires. While some public TCRs were present in many individuals, most TCR sequences turned up only very rarely across donors. In the study, about 150 TCR beta chains were listed as associated with cytomegalovirus. According to the authors, the approach could potentially be generalized to other disease states and immunological phenotypes. A few of the identified cytomegalovirus-associated TCR beta chains were confirmed in vitro to be specific for cytomegalovirus antigens. The classifier was reported to diagnose cytomegalovirus status with high specificity and sensitivity in both the original cohort and the validation cohort.

The donors were included in the validation cohort of some 120 subjects, a group kept apart from the roughly 680-subject first cohort. Reading from cysteine to phenylalanine, the CDR3 counts 17 amino acids. The only DNA kept is the CDR3, 51 bases in frame from the first base. The germline V gene provides CDR1 SGHTA and CDR2 FQGNSA. V is pruned by 1 base and J by 5 bases, leaving 12 bases of the junction without a gene match. Turning to this clone: Its target antigen remains unknown. Per-nucleotide qualities are absent, and no much larger clonotype sits a single base away.

This sequence uses TRBV7-2 and TRBJ2-5; TRBD2 fits 8 bases in the junction. This TCR came from a young woman in good health and CMV-seropositive. The sequencing input was PBMCs. The CDR3 here reads CASSLGFVGGARETQYF. DNA sequence: TGTGCCAGCAGCTTAGGTTTTGTCGGGGGGGCTAGGGAGACCCAGTACTTC.